The clone carrying this T cell receptor (beta chain) has more than one count but fewer than ten. Barcoded TCR alpha and TCR beta cDNA libraries with UMIs came from 5'RACE using constant-segment primers. TCRdb re-derived calls from the 5' RACE reads in MiXCR, one entry per CDR3 protein. The sample has 350,000 to 500,000 distinct CDR3 sequences, roughly 18% seen once; the top ten hold 20% to 25%. Germline V gene sequence: CDR1 SEHNR, CDR2 FQNEAQ (reference sequence). CDR3 length: 18 residues. V shed 4 bases, J shed 5 bases, and the junction held 16 bases outside the gene matches. The data originate from a study of T-cell memory formation after mild COVID-19.

The sample consisted of PBMCs or a T cell subset sorted from them (not recorded which). The chain employs TRBV7-9 and TRBJ2-5; 10 bases line up with TRBD2. This sequence originates from a man aged 18 to 29 who had mild COVID-19 (a few samples of this study predate the infection). Cell type and time point are not known. The CDR3, as DNA: TGTGCCAGCAGCTCCCCGGGGCATAGCGGGGGGATCTCGGAGACCCAGTACTTC. This gives the protein CASSSPGHSGGISETQYF.